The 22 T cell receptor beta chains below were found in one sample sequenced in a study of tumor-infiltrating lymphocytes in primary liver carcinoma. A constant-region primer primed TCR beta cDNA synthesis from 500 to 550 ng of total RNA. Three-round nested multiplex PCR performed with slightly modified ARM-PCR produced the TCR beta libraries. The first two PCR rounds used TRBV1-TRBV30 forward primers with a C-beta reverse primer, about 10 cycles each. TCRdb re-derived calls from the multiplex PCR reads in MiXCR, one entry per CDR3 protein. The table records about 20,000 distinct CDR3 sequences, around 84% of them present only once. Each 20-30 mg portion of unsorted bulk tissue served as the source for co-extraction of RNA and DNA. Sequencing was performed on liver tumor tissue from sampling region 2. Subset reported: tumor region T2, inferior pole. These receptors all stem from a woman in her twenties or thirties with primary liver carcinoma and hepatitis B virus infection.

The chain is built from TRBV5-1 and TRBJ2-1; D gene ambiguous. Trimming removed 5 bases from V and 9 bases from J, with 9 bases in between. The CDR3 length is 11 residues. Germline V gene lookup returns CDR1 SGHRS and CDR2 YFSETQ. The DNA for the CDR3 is TGCGCCAGCAGTTTATTGGGTGAGCAGTTCTTC. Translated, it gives CASSLLGEQFF.

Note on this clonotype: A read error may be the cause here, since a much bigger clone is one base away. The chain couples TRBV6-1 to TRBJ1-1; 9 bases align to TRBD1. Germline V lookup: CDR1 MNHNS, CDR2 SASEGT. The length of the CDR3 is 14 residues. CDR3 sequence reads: CAGSVDRGYTEAIF. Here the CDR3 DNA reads TGTGCCGGCAGTGTTGACAGGGGGTACACTGAGGCTATCTTT.

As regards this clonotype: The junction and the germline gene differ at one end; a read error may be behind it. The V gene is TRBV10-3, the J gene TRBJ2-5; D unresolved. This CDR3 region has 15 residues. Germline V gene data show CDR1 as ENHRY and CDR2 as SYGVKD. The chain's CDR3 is CAISESVTRQETQYF. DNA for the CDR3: TGTGCCATAAGTGAATCGGTTACCAGACAAGAGACCCAGTACTTC.

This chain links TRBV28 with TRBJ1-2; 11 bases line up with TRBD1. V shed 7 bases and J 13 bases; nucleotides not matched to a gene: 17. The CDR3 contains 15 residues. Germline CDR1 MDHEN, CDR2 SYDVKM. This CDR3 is CASIQGQGANYSCTF. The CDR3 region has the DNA TGTGCCAGCATCCAAGGACAGGGGGCTAACTACAGCTGCACCTTC.

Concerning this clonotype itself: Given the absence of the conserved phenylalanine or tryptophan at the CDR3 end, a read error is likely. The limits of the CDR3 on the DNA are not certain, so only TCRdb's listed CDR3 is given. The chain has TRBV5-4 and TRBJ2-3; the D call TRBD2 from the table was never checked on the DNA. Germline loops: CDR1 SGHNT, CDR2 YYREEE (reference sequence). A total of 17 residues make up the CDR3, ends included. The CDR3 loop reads CASSVDGHPPLTDTQYS.

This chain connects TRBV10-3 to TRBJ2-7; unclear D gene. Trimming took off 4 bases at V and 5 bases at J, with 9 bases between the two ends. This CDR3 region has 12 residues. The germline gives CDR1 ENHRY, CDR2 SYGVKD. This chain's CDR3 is CAISATDHEQYF. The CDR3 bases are TGTGCCATCAGTGCAACGGACCACGAGCAGTACTTC.

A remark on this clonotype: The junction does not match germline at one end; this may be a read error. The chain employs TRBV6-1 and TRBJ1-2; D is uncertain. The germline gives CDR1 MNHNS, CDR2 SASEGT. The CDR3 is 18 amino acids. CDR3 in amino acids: CTSSERFLVLKSNHGYTF. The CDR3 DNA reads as TGTACCAGCAGTGAAAGGTTCCTGGTCCTTAAATCTAACCATGGCTACACCTTC.

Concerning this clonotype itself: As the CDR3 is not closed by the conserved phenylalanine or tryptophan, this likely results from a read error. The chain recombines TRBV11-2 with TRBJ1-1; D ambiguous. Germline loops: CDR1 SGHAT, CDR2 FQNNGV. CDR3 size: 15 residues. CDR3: CTSSLKRGRLNEAFY. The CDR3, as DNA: TGTACCAGCAGCTTAAAAAGAGGAAGGTTAAATGAAGCTTTCTAT.

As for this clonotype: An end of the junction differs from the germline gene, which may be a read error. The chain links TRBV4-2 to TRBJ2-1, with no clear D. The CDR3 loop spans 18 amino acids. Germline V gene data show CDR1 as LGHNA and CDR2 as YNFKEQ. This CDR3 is CASSRVVSVRSSYNEQLF. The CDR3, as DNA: TGTGCCAGCAGTCGAGTAGTGAGCGTCCGAAGCTCCTACAATGAGCAGCTCTTC.

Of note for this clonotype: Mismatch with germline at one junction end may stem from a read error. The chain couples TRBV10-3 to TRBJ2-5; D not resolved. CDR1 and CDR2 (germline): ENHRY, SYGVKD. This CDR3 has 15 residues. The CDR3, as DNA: TGTGCCACCAGTGTGTCGGCTACCAGACAAGAGACCCAGTGCTTC. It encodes CATSVSATRQETQCF.

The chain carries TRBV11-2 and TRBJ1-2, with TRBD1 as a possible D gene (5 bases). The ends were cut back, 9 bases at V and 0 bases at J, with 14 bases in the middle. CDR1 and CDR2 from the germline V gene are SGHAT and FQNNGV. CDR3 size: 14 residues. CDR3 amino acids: CARSLGEANYGYTF. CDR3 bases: TGTGCCAGAAGTTTAGGGGAAGCTAACTATGGCTACACCTTC. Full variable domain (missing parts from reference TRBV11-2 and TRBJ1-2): EAGVAQSPRYKIIEKRQSVAFWCNPISGHATLYWYQQILGQGPKLLIQFQNNGVVDDSQLPKDRFSAERLKGVDSTLKIQPAKLEDSAVYLCARSLGEANYGYTFGSGTRLTVV.

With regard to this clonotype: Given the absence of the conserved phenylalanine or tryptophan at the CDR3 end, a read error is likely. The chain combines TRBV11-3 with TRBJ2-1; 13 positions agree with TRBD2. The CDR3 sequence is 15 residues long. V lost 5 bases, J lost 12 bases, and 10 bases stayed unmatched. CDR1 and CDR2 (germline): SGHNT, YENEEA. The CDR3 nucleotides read TGTGCCAGCAGCCTACTAGCGGGGGGGGGTTATGGGCAGTTCCTC. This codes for CASSLLAGGGYGQFL.

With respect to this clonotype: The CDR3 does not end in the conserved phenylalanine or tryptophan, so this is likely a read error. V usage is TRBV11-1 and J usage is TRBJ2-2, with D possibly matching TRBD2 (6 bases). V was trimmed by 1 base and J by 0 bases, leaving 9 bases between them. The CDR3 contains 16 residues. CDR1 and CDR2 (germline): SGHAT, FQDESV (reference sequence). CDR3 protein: CASSLVGGTNTGELFL. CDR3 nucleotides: TGTGCCAGCAGCTTAGTGGGGGGTACGAACACCGGGGAGCTGTTTTTA.

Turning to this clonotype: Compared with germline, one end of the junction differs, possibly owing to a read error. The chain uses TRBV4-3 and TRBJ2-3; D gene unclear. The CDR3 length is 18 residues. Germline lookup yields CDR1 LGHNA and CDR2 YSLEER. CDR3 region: CANIQSVWLGDPDDMQYF. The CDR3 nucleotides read TGCGCCAACATCCAGTCGGTCTGGCTGGGTGATCCCGATGATATGCAGTATTTT.

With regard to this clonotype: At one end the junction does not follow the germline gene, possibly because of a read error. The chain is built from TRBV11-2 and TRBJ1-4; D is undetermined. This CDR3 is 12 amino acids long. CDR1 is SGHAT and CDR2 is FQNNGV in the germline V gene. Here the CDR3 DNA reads TGTGCCAGCAGCCCCTGGTGGGGAAGACTGTTATTT. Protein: CASSPWWGRLLF.

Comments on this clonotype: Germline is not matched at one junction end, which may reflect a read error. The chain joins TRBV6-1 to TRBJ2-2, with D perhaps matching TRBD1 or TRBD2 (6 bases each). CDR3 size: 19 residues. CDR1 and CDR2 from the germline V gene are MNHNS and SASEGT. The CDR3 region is CASSETLLGGAANTGELFF. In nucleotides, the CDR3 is TGTGCCAGTAGTGAAACCCTTCTCGGGGGCGCTGCGAACACCGGGGAGCTGTTTTTT.

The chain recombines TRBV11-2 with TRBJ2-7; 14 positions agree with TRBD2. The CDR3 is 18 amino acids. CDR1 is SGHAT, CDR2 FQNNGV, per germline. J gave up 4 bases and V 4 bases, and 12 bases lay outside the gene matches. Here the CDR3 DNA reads TGTGCCAGCAGCTCATCCGTTAGACTAGCGGGAGGGGGGTACGAGCAGTACTTC. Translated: CASSSSVRLAGGGYEQYF.

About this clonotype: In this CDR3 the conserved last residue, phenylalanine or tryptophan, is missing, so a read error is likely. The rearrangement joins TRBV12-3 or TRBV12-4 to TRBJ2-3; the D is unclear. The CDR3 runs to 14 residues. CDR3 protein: CASSFGHSTDTQYY. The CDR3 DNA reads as TGTGCCAGCAGTTTTGGTCATAGCACAGATACCCAGTATTAT.

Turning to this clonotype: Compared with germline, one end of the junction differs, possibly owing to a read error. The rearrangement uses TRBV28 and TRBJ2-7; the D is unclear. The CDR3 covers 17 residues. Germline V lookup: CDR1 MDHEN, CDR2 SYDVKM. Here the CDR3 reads CASSLSLDGWYSFEQYF. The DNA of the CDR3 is TGTGCCAGCAGCCTCTCTTTGGATGGATGGTACTCCTTCGAGCAGTACTTC. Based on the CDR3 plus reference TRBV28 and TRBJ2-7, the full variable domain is DVKVTQSSRYLVKRTGEKVFLECVQDMDHENMFWYRQDPGLGLRLIYFSYDVKMKEKGDIPEGYSVSREKKERFSLILESASTNQTSMYLCASSLSLDGWYSFEQYFGPGTRLTVT.

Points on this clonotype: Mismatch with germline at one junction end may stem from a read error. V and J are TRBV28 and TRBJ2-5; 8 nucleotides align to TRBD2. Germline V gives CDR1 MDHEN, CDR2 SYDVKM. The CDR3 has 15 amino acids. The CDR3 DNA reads TGTGCCAGTAGTTCCAGCGGGGGATCGTGGGAGACCCAGTACTTC. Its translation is CASSSSGGSWETQYF. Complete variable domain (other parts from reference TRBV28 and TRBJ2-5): DVKVTQSSRYLVKRTGEKVFLECVQDMDHENMFWYRQDPGLGLRLIYFSYDVKMKEKGDIPEGYSVSREKKERFSLILESASTNQTSMYLCASSSSGGSWETQYFGPGTRLLVL.

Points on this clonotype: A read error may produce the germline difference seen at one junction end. The DNA for the CDR3 is TGTGCCAACAGCTTGAGGGGTAACAAGCAGTACTTC. This encodes CANSLRGNKQYF. The V and J genes are TRBV5-6 and TRBJ2-7; perhaps D is TRBD1 or TRBD2 (5 bases each). The V gene's germline CDR1 is SGHDT and CDR2 YYEEEE. There are 12 residues in the CDR3.

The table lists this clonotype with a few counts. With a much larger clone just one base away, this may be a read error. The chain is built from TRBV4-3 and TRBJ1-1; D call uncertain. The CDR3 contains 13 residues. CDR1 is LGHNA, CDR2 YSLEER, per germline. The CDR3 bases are TGCACCAGCAGCCAAGATACCACGTCCGAAGCTTTCTTT. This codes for CTSSQDTTSEAFF.